This entry features one T cell receptor (beta chain) sequence. No antigen is known for it. The data are from a study of blood T cells in healthy people across ages. Findings and caveats of the study: While age rose, TCR beta diversity per million T cells dropped in a roughly linear way.

The authors ran a second PCR of 7 to 11 cycles using a sample-barcoded 5' primer and a J-beta primer mix. Template switching added a 12-random-nucleotide identifier to every cDNA molecule. Each sample provided no less than 2.5 million CDR3-containing paired-end reads. In TCRdb, the 5' RACE reads were re-called with MiXCR into one record per CDR3 protein. The table records 1.4 million to 1.5 million distinct CDR3 sequences, about 40% of them present only once. This CDR3 is 12 amino acids long. Germline V lookup: CDR1 MNHEY, CDR2 SMNVEV (reference sequence). V gave up 8 bases and J gave up 2 bases, with 9 bases separating them.

The chain links TRBV27 to TRBJ1-2; unclear D gene. This TCR derives from a woman aged 18-35 years in good health. Sequencing used blood. CDR3 nucleotide sequence: TGTGCCAGCGCCGACTTGAACTATGGCTACACCTTC. Translation: CASADLNYGYTF.